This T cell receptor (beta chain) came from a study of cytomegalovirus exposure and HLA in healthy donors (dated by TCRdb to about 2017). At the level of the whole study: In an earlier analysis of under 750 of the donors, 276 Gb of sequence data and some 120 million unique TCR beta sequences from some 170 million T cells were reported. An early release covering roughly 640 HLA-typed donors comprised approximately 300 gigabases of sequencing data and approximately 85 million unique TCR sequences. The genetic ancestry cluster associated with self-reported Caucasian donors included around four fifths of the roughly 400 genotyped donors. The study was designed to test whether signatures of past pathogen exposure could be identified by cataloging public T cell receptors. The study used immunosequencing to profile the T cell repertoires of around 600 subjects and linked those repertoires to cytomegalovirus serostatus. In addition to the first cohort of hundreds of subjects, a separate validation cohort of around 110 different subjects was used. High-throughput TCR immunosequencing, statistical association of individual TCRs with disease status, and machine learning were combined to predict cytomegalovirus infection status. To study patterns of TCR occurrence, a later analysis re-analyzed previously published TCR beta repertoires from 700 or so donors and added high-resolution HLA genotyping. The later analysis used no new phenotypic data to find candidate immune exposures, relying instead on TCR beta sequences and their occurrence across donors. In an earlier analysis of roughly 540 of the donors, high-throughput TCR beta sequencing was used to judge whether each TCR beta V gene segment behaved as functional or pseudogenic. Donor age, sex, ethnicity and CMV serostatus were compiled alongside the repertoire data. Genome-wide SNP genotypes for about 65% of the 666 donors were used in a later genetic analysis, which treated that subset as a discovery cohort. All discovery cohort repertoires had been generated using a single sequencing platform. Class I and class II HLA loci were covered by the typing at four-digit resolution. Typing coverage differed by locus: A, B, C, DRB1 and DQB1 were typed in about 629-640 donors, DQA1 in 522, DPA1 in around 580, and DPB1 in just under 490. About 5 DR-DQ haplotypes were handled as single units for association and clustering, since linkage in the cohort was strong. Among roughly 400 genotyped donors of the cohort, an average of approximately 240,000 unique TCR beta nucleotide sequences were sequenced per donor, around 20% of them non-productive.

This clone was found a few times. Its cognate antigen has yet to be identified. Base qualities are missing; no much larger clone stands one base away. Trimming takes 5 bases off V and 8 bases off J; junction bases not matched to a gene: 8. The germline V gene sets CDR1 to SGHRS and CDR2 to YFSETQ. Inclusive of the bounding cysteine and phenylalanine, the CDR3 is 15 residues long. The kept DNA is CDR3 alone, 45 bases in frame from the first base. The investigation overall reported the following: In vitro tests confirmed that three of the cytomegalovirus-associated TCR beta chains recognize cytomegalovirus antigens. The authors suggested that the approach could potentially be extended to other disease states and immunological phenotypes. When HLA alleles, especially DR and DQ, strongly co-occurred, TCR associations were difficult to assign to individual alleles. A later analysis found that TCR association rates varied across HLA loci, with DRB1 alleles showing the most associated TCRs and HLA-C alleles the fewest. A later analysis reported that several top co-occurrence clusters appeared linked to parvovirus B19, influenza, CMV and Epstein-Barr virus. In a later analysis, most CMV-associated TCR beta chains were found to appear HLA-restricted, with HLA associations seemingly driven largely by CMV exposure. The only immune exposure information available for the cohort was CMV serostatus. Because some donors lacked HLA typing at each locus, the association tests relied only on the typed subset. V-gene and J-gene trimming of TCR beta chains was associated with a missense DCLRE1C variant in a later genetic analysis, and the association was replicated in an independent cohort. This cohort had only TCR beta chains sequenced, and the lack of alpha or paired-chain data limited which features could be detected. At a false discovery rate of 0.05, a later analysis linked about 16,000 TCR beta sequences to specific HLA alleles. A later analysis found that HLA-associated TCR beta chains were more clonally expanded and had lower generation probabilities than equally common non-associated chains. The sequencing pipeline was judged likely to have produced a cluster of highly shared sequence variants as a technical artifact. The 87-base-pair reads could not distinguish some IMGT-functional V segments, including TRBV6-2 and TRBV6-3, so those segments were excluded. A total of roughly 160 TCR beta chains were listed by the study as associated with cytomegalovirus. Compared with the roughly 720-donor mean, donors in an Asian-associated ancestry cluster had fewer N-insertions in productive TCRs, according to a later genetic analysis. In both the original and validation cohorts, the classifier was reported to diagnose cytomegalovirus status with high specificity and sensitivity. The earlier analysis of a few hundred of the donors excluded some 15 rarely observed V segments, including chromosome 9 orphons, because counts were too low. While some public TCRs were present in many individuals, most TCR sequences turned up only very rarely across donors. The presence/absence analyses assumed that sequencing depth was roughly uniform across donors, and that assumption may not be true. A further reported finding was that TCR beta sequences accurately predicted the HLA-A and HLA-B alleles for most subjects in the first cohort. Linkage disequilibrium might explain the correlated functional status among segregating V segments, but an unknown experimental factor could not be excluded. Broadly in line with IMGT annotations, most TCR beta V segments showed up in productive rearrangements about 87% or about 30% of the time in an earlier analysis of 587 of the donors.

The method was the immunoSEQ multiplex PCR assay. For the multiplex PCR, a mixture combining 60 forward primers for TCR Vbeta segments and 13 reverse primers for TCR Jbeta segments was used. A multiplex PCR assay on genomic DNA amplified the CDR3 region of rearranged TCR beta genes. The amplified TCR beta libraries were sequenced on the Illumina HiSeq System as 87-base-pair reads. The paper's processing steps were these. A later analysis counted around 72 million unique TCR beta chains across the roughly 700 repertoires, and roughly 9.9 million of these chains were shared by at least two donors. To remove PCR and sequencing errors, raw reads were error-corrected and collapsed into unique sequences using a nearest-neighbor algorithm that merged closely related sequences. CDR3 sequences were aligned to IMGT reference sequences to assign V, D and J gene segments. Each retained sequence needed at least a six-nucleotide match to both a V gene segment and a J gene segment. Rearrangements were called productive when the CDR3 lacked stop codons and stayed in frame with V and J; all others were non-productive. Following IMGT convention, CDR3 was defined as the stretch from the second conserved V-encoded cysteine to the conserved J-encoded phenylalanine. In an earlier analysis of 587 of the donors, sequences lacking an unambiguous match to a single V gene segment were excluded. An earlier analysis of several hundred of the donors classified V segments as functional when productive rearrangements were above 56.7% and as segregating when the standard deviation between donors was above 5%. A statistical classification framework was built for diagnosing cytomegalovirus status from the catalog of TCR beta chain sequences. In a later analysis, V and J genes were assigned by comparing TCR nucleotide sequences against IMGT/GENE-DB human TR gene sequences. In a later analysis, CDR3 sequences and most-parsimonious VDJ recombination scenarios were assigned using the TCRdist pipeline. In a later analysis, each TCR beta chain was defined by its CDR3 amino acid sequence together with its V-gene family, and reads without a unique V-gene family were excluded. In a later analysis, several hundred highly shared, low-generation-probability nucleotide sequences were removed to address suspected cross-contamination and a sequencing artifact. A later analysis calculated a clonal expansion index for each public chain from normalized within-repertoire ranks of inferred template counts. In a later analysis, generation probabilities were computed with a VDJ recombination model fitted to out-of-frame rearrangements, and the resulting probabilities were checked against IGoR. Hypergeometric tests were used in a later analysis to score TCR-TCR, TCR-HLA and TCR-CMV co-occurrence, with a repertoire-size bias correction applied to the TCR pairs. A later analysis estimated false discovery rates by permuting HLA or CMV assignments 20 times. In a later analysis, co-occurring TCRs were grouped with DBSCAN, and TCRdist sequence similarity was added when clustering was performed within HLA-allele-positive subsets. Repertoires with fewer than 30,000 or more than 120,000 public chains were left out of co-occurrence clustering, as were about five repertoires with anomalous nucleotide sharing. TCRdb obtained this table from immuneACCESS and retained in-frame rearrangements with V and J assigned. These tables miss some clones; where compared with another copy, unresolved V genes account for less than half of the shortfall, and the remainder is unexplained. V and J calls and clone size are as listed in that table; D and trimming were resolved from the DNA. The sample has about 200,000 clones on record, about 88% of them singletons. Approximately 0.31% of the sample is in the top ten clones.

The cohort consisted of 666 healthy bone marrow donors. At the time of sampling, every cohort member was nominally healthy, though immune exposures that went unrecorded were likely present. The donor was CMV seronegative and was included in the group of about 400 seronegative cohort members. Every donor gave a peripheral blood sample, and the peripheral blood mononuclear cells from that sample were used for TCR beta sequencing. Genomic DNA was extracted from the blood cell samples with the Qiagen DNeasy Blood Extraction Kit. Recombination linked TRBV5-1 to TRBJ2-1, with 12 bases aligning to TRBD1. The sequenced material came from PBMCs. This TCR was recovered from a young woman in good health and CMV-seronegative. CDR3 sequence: CASSQGTGGYDEQFF. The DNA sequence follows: TGCGCCAGCAGTCAGGGGACAGGGGGCTATGATGAGCAGTTCTTC.